What follows is one T cell receptor (beta chain) and its context. In its sample, this clonotype was seen a few times. The clone's antigen remains unknown. Base quality data are lacking; no much larger clone is found one base away. Graves' hyperthyroidism was defined as stable when no progression to ophthalmopathy occurred over 18 months of follow-up. Hyperthyroidism patients were aged 18 to 65 years and newly diagnosed, with disease duration of less than 2 months. Exclusion was applied to patients with uncontrolled infections, other autoimmune diseases, pregnancy or lactation. Clinical symptoms, serum thyroxine and TRAb, thyroid ultrasound, and orbital computed tomography formed the basis for the diagnoses. PBMCs were separated from roughly 10 ml of fresh peripheral blood using Ficoll-Paque density gradient centrifugation. Trizol reagent was used to extract total RNA, and RNA quality was then checked on an Agilent 2100 Bioanalyzer.

The TCR beta CDR3 regions were amplified from the RNA transcripts. The first round of RT-PCR for the TCR CDR3 was performed with the HTBI primer set and the Qiagen OneStep RT-PCR kit. A second multiplex PCR round built the libraries, followed by size selection and purification. Paired-end sequencing of the libraries was performed with 100 bp reads on an Illumina HiSeq2000. Per the original workflow: SOAPnuke was used to process the raw data, with reads discarded if the reads contained adapters or uncalled bases, had a mean Phred below 15, or lacked an exact constant-primer or identifier match. High-quality paired reads were merged using COPE v1.2.5, and each unique nucleotide sequence was defined as a clonotype. Clonotypes were aligned to IMGT TRBV, TRBD and TRBJ reference segments using MiTCR v1.1. Analysis was restricted to V-J combinations with a frequency above 0.0001, which covered about 99% of repertoires. The TCS score was defined as the ratio of F50 (clonal expansion) to E x V (chaos), calculated using BLOSUM62-based TCRdist between CDR3 peptides within each V-J. Welch's t-statistics and random forest reduced around 510 V-J features to 10 to 15, which were used in a naive Bayes classifier (R e1071). TCRdb reanalyzed the raw reads on its own, using fastp at Q25 for trimming and MiXCR for clone calling, and kept in-frame beta chains. Each record represents a unique CDR3 protein, reported with the most common genes and DNA among its rows. Clone size and V and J calls follow TCRdb, not the original study. This sample holds some 400,000 distinct CDR3 sequences; roughly 13% were observed only once. Together, the top ten hold approximately 9.9% of the sample.

The CDR3, from cysteine to phenylalanine, totals 15 residues. Only the CDR3 part of the read is kept: 45 bases, read in frame from the first base. V is pruned by 4 bases and J by 4 bases, leaving 5 bases of the junction without a gene match. CDR1 is given as KGHDR and CDR2 as SFDVKD, both from the germline V gene. This sample is part of a study of T cells in Graves' hyperthyroidism and ophthalmopathy (dated by TCRdb to between 2017 and 2020). Regarding the complete study: Peripheral blood was sampled at the time of initial diagnosis, prior to any treatment. TCR V-J signatures able to tell the groups apart were searched for in a discovery cohort of 90 to 100 patients, of whom roughly 42 had Graves' ophthalmopathy and roughly 59 had stable Graves' hyperthyroidism. Prospective prediction of ophthalmopathy was tested in an independent validation cohort consisting of 18 to 20 hyperthyroidism patients and around 16 patients who later progressed to ophthalmopathy. The roughly 91 discovery patients were randomly split 7:3 into training and test sets. The study also compared thyroid tissue and blood T-cell repertoires from roughly 6 Graves' hyperthyroidism patients. Following sampling, methimazole starting at 30 mg daily was given to hyperthyroidism patients, and high-dose intravenous methylprednisolone was given to ophthalmopathy patients. According to the paper, TCR Vbeta CDR3 sequencing was carried out on 135 peripheral blood samples, which came from fewer than 50 ophthalmopathy, roughly 75 hyperthyroidism and approximately 17 progressor patients. General study outcomes and caveats: In validation, progression to ophthalmopathy was predicted by the model with nearly 71% sensitivity and 72% to 85% specificity, a median of 6.5 months before onset. Ophthalmopathy was separated from stable hyperthyroidism by a 13 V-J signature model, with 85% to 90% sensitivity and about 81% specificity obtained in cross-validation and 80%/75% obtained in testing. Most expanded thyroid clonotypes (frequency above 0.001) were also detected in blood, a finding suggesting that blood repertoires may reflect thyroid immune responses. No statistical method was used to fix the sample size in advance, and group allocation was not hidden from the investigators.

The sequence derives from an older woman with Graves' hyperthyroidism. The rearranged segments are TRBV24-1 and TRBJ2-3, with TRBD2 identical over 9 junction bases. Sequencing was done on a sample of blood. CDR3 region: CATSDLAGDPDTQYF. At the DNA level, the sequence is TGTGCCACCAGTGACTTAGCGGGAGACCCAGATACGCAGTATTTT.